Below, 13 T cell receptor beta chains from the same sample are listed, as sequenced in a study of OX40 agonist ivuxolimab in advanced cancers. Sequencing used immunoSEQ multiplex PCR; TCRdb keeps in-frame clones, though not all of them. The sample carries over 95,000 clones, roughly 83% recorded once. This sample comprised CD4+ or CD8+ T cells sorted from blood, obtained in a trial of the OX40 agonist ivuxolimab. These receptors were taken from an adult with an advanced solid tumor such as melanoma, head and neck, liver or kidney cancer.

J is TRBJ1-5 and V is TRBV11-2; 9 bases agree with TRBD1. Germline CDR1 and CDR2: SGHAT and FQNNGV. V was clipped by 5 bases and J by 5 bases; unmatched bases: 4. There are 14 residues in the CDR3. The CDR3 loop reads CASSRTGVDQPQHF. The CDR3 DNA reads as TGTGCCAGCAGCCGGACAGGGGTAGATCAGCCCCAGCATTTT. The complete variable domain, with remaining parts taken from reference TRBV11-2 and TRBJ1-5, reads EAGVAQSPRYKIIEKRQSVAFWCNPISGHATLYWYQQILGQGPKLLIQFQNNGVVDDSQLPKDRFSAERLKGVDSTLKIQPAKLEDSAVYLCASSRTGVDQPQHFGDGTRLSIL.

The rearrangement links TRBV10-3 to TRBJ1-1; a possible D gene is TRBD1 (5 bases). Trimming took 6 bases from V and 2 from J, leaving 13 bases between them. This CDR3 has 14 residues. Germline V gene lookup returns CDR1 ENHRY and CDR2 SYGVKD. CDR3 residues: CAIRTGTVNTEAFF. The CDR3, as DNA: TGTGCCATCAGAACCGGGACGGTCAACACTGAAGCTTTCTTT.

The chain uses TRBV7-2 and TRBJ2-7, with 7 bases identical to TRBD1. V dropped 5 bases and J dropped 0; count of bases not matched to a gene: 4. The CDR3 is made up of 14 amino acids. CDR1 is SGHTA, CDR2 FQGNSA, per germline. The CDR3 nucleotides read TGTGCCAGCAGCGGGGGACAGCCCTCCTACGAGCAGTACTTC. It yields the protein CASSGGQPSYEQYF.

As to this clone: Other DNA sequences in this sample translate to the same CDR3. The chain uses TRBV28 and TRBJ2-5; 7 nucleotides line up with TRBD1. The germline V gene encodes CDR1 MDHEN and CDR2 SYDVKM. CDR3 length equals 13 residues. V shed 7 bases and J 5 bases; nucleotides not matched to a gene: 7. In nucleotides, the CDR3 is TGTGCCAGCACCCCGACAGGGCGGGAGACCCAGTACTTC. Its protein is CASTPTGRETQYF. Drawing the rest from reference TRBV28 and TRBJ2-5, the complete variable domain is DVKVTQSSRYLVKRTGEKVFLECVQDMDHENMFWYRQDPGLGLRLIYFSYDVKMKEKGDIPEGYSVSREKKERFSLILESASTNQTSMYLCASTPTGRETQYFGPGTRLLVL.

The CDR3 region is CASMTGRDRQASLRDSNQPQHF. For the CDR3, the DNA is TGCGCCAGCATGACCGGTCGCGACCGACAGGCCTCCCTACGAGATAGCAATCAGCCCCAGCATTTT. The chain uses TRBV5-1 and TRBJ1-5, with D perhaps matching TRBD1 (6 bases). This CDR3 comprises 22 residues. Trimming stripped 6 bases from V and 0 bases from J, with 34 bases between. From germline, CDR1 is SGHRS and CDR2 YFSETQ.

The V call is TRBV7-2, the J call TRBJ2-5, with a possible D match to TRBD2 (5 bases). Trimming took off 3 bases at V and 1 base at J, with 9 bases between the two ends. CDR1 is SGHTA, CDR2 FQGNSA, per germline. The CDR3 is made up of 14 amino acids. CDR3 sequence reads: CASSLNRGQETQYF. Written as DNA, the CDR3 is TGTGCCAGCAGCTTGAACCGGGGCCAAGAGACCCAGTACTTC.

This rearrangement joins TRBV10-3 to TRBJ2-4; TRBD1 agrees at 7 bases. The germline V gene has CDR1 ENHRY and CDR2 SYGVKD. Trimming took 2 bases from V and 1 from J; bases not matched to a gene: 5. The length of the CDR3 is 16 residues. The CDR3, as DNA: TGTGCCATCAGTGAGACCAGGGGGATCGCCAAAAACATTCAGTACTTC. It translates to CAISETRGIAKNIQYF.

The V gene is TRBV29-1, the J gene TRBJ1-1; 7 positions match TRBD1. J gave up 5 bases and V 5 bases, and 8 bases lay outside the gene matches. This CDR3 is 13 amino acids long. Germline V CDR1 and CDR2: SQVTM, ANQGSEA. The CDR3, as DNA: TGCAGCGTTTCTCGACAGGGAGGGACTGAAGCTTTCTTT. Encoded protein: CSVSRQGGTEAFF.

This chain links TRBV28 with TRBJ1-2; D might be TRBD1 (5 bases). CDR1 is MDHEN and CDR2 is SYDVKM in the germline V gene. Trimming removed 2 bases from V and 4 bases from J, with 11 bases in between. The CDR3 consists of 14 residues. The CDR3 region has the DNA TGTGCCAGCAGTTTAGGGGGTCAGACCTATGGCTACACCTTC. Its protein product is CASSLGGQTYGYTF.

The rearrangement joins TRBV28 to TRBJ2-5; possibly TRBD1 for D (6 bases). The V end lost 8 bases, the J end lost 4 bases, and 17 bases lay between the germline ends. The CDR3 is made up of 14 amino acids. The V gene's germline CDR1 is MDHEN and CDR2 SYDVKM. In nucleotides, the CDR3 is TGTGCCAGCGGGAAGGACAGCTCGTTAGAGACCCAGTACTTC. As protein: CASGKDSSLETQYF. The entire variable domain, with the rest obtained from reference TRBV28 and TRBJ2-5, is as follows: DVKVTQSSRYLVKRTGEKVFLECVQDMDHENMFWYRQDPGLGLRLIYFSYDVKMKEKGDIPEGYSVSREKKERFSLILESASTNQTSMYLCASGKDSSLETQYFGPGTRLLVL.

The chain couples TRBV4-3 to TRBJ1-4, with TRBD1 identical over 7 bases. The CDR3 is made up of 13 amino acids. Germline CDR1 LGHNA, CDR2 YSLEER. With 4 bases clipped from V and 11 bases from J, the junction kept 7 bases outside the gene matches. For the CDR3, the DNA is TGCGCCAGCAGCCGCGACAGGGAGGGGAAACTGTTTTTT. Translating gives CASSRDREGKLFF.

About this clone itself: Other DNA sequences in this sample translate to the same CDR3. The J gene is TRBJ2-6, the V gene TRBV18, with 8 bases lining up with TRBD1. Germline V gene lookup returns CDR1 KGHSH and CDR2 LQKENI. The CDR3 loop spans 17 amino acids. V lost 3 bases, J lost 1 base, and 5 bases stayed unmatched. The CDR3 sequence: CASSPRTGNSGANVLTF. The CDR3, as DNA: TGTGCCAGCTCACCGCGGACAGGGAATTCTGGGGCCAACGTCCTGACTTTC.

The chain uses TRBV7-6 and TRBJ1-1; D call uncertain. Deletions cut 1 base from V and 6 bases from J, with 12 bases between. CDR3 length: 14 amino acids. CDR1 is SGHVS and CDR2 is FNYEAQ in the germline V gene. Written as DNA, the CDR3 is TGTGCCAGCAGCTTAGTTGAGCGGGGAGCTGAAGCTTTCTTT. Amino acids: CASSLVERGAEAFF. Full variable domain (outside the CDR3, taken from reference TRBV7-6 and TRBJ1-1): GAGVSQSPRYKVTKRGQDVALRCDPISGHVSLYWYRQALGQGPEFLTYFNYEAQQDKSGLPNDRFSAERPEGSISTLTIQRTEQRDSAMYRCASSLVERGAEAFFGQGTRLTVV.